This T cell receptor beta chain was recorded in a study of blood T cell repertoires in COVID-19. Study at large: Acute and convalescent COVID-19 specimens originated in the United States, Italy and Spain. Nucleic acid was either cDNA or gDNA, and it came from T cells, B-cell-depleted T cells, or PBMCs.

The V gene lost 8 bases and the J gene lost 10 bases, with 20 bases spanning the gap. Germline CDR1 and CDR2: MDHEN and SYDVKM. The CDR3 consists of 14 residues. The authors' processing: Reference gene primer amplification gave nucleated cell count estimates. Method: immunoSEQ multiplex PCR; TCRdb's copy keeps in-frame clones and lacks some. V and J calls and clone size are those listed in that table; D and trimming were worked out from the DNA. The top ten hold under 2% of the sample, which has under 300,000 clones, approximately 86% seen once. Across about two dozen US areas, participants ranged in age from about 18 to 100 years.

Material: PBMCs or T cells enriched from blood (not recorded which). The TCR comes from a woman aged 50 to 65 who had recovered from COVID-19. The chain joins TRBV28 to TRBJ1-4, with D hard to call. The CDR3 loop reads CASGETLQLGKLFF. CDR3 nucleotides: TGTGCCAGCGGGGAGACACTCCAGTTAGGAAAACTGTTTTTT.